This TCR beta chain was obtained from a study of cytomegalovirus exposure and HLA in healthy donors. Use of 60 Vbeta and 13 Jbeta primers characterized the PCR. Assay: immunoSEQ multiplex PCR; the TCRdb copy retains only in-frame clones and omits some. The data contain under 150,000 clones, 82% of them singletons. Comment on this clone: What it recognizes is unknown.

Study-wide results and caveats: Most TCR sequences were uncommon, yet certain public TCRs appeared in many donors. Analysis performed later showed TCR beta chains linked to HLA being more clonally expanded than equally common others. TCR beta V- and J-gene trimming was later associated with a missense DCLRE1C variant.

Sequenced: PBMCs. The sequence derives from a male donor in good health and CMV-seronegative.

The CDR3 nucleotides read TGTGCCAGCAGTGTCGGGACAGCTAGCACAGATACGCAGTATTTT. Encoded protein: CASSVGTASTDTQYF. The rearrangement links TRBV9 to TRBJ2-3, with 7 bases identical to TRBD1. Looked up from germline, CDR1 is SGDLS and CDR2 is YYNGEE. The CDR3 spans 15 residues. V gave up 5 bases and J gave up 0 bases; unmatched junction bases: 6. The full variable domain, rest sourced from reference TRBV9 and TRBJ2-3, is DSGVTQTPKHLITATGQRVTLRCSPRSGDLSVYWYQQSLDQGLQFLIQYYNGEERAKGNILERFSAQQFPDLHSELNLSSLELGDSALYFCASSVGTASTDTQYFGPGTRLTVL.